This record concerns one TCR beta chain sequence. The data derive from a study of blood T cell repertoires in COVID-19. Trimming left V 3 bases short and J 1 base short, with 8 bases between. The germline CDR1 and CDR2 sequences are SGHNT and YYREEE (reference sequence). The CDR3 length is 14 residues. As processed by the authors: Amplified reference gene primers provided the basis for estimating nucleated cell counts. Clones were read by immunoSEQ multiplex PCR, and TCRdb kept only the in-frame ones, dropping some. V, J and clone size are taken as reported in that table, and D and trimming were inferred from the DNA itself. This repertoire shows about 180,000 clones, 70% to 90% found once; its top ten account for approximately 2%.

The clonotype was recovered from a man between 18 and 35 years old who had recovered from COVID-19. The V and J genes are TRBV5-4 and TRBJ1-5; perhaps TRBD1 as D (6 bases). The sample comprised peripheral blood. In nucleotides, the CDR3 is TGTGCCAGCAGCTCTCAGGGGAGCAATCAGCCCCAGCATTTT. Protein sequence: CASSSQGSNQPQHF. Full variable domain (outside the CDR3, taken from reference TRBV5-4 and TRBJ1-5): ETGVTQSPTHLIKTRGQQVTLRCSSQSGHNTVSWYQQALGQGPQFIFQYYREEENGRGNFPPRFSGLQFPNYSSELNVNALELDDSALYLCASSSQGSNQPQHFGDGTRLSIL.